A selection of T cell receptor beta chains follows, all from one sample in a study of spatial heterogeneity in lung cancer. MiXCR was run by TCRdb on the 5' RACE reads, yielding one entry per CDR3 protein. This table has over 40,000 distinct CDR3 sequences, about 11% appearing once. Source: PBMCs, taken at follow-up. The receptors come from a male donor with early-stage non-small cell lung cancer. Each CDR3 is given with its conserved first and last residue. The order of the fields is D gene, V gene, J gene, clone size, CDR3 DNA, CDR3 protein. A D gene is named only where the DNA matches it firmly. Clone sizes are given selectively: once, few, many, or a class where the clone is expanded.

TRBD1,TRBV7-9,TRBJ1-5,many,TGTGCCAGCAGCCGAGATACAGGGGGCCAGCCCCAGCATTTT,CASSRDTGGQPQHF
-,TRBV15,TRBJ1-1,many,TGTGCCACCAGCAGGGGAAAACGAAGGAACACTGAAGCTTTCTTT,CATSRGKRRNTEAFF
TRBD2,TRBV5-1,TRBJ2-1,few,TGCGCCAGCAGCTCGAGCGGGGGGAGCTCCTACAATGAGCAGTTCTTC,CASSSSGGSSYNEQFF
-,TRBV21-1,TRBJ1-5,many,TGTGCCAGAGAACAGGACAATCAGCCCCAGCATTTT,CAREQDNQPQHF
-,TRBV9,TRBJ2-3,-,TGTGCCAGCAGCATGACTGGGATGAGCACAGATACGCAGTATTTT,CASSMTGMSTDTQYF
TRBD2,TRBV4-3,TRBJ2-5,few,TGCGCCAGCAGCCCATCGTCCCTTAGCGGGAGGGCCAATCGCCCCCAAGAGACCCAGTACTTC,CASSPSSLSGRANRPQETQYF
-,TRBV20-1,TRBJ2-2,-,TGCAGTGCTAGACGGACCGCCACCGGGGAGCTGTTTTTT,CSARRTATGELFF
-,TRBV28,TRBJ2-1,-,TGTGCCAGCAGTTTACGGACAATCAATGAGCAGTTCTTC,CASSLRTINEQFF
TRBD1,TRBV7-3,TRBJ1-5,few,TGTGCCAGCAGCTCGACAGGGAATAGCAATCAGCCCCAGCATTTT,CASSSTGNSNQPQHF
-,TRBV5-1,TRBJ2-5,many,TGCGCCAGCAGCTTGGCCACGTGGGGAGAGACCCAGTACTTC,CASSLATWGETQYF
TRBD2,TRBV29-1,TRBJ2-2,-,TGCAGCGTTGAATTAGGGAGGGGAGGAAACACCGGGGAGCTGTTTTTT,CSVELGRGGNTGELFF
-,TRBV7-2,TRBJ1-1,few,TGTGCCAGCAGCTTAGTATTACAGATGAACACTGAAGCTTTCTTT,CASSLVLQMNTEAFF
TRBD2,TRBV5-1,TRBJ2-3,many,TGCGCCAGCAGCTCCAAACTAGCGGGAGGTGCAGATACGCAGTATTTT,CASSSKLAGGADTQYF
-,TRBV12-3/TRBV12-4,TRBJ2-2,many,TGTGCCAGCAGGATGGGGTCCGGGGAGCTGTTTTTT,CASRMGSGELFF
-,TRBV27,TRBJ2-5,-,TGTGCCAGCAGTTTAGGACTAACGGAGACCCAGTACTTC,CASSLGLTETQYF
TRBD1,TRBV28,TRBJ1-6,few,TGTGCCAGCAGCCCCCCCGGGACAGGGGGCGGGTATTCACCCCTCCACTTT,CASSPPGTGGGYSPLHF
TRBD1,TRBV6-5,TRBJ2-7,-,TGTGCCAGCAGAAAAGACAGGGTGCACGAGCAGTACTTC,CASRKDRVHEQYF
TRBD2,TRBV12-3/TRBV12-4,TRBJ2-7,many,TGTGCCAGCAGGACTAGCGGGGGCTCCTACGAGCAGTACTTC,CASRTSGGSYEQYF
TRBD2,TRBV6-6,TRBJ2-1,-,TGTGCCAGCAGTTACGCGGGAGGGCCGACGAATGAGCAGTTCTTC,CASSYAGGPTNEQFF
-,TRBV5-1,TRBJ2-7,-,TGCGCCAGCAGCCCCGCCACCGGCGGGGATACGGAGCAGTACTTC,CASSPATGGDTEQYF
-,TRBV9,TRBJ2-7,-,TGTGCCAGCAGCGTAGCTTACCCGACTAGGTTGCGGGAAGCTTACGAGCAGTACTTC,CASSVAYPTRLREAYEQYF
TRBD1,TRBV4-1,TRBJ1-5,few,TGCGCCAGCAGCCAAGGGGGCAGGGGGCGCAGCGGTCAGCCCCAGCATTTT,CASSQGGRGRSGQPQHF
TRBD1,TRBV5-1,TRBJ1-6,many,TGCGCCAGCAGCTCGGGACAGAGCTCCTATAATTCACCCCTCCACTTT,CASSSGQSSYNSPLHF
-,TRBV20-1,TRBJ2-5,-,TGCAGTGCTGCTGGACTTGATCAAGAGACCCAGTACTTC,CSAAGLDQETQYF
-,TRBV29-1,TRBJ1-2,-,TGCAGCGTTGAAGATCGATTGGATGGCTACACCTTC,CSVEDRLDGYTF
-,TRBV7-2,TRBJ2-7,-,TGTGCCAGCAGCTTGAGCCCCTTCCGCGAGCAGTACTTC,CASSLSPFREQYF
-,TRBV20-1,TRBJ1-1,many,TGCAGTGCAGGAGCACAGGGGAACACTGAAGCTTTCTTT,CSAGAQGNTEAFF
-,TRBV7-2,TRBJ2-5,-,TGTGCCAGCAGCCAAGGACTTACCCGGGAGACCCAGTACTTC,CASSQGLTRETQYF
TRBD2,TRBV30,TRBJ2-7,many,TGTGCCTGGAAAGCGCCACCCACTAGCGGGAGTTTCGTCGAGCAGTACTTC,CAWKAPPTSGSFVEQYF
-,TRBV7-4,TRBJ2-1,many,TGTGCCAGCAGCTTAGCGGGAGGAATCTTGAACAATGAGCAGTTCTTC,CASSLAGGILNNEQFF
TRBD1,TRBV7-9,TRBJ1-4,many,TGTGCCAGCAGACCCACAGGGGGCAGAAATGAAAAACTGTTTTTT,CASRPTGGRNEKLFF
-,TRBV9,TRBJ2-3,-,TGTGCCAGCAGCCGGGAGATTAGGGCAGATACGCAGTATTTT,CASSREIRADTQYF
-,TRBV10-3,TRBJ2-7,many,TGTGCCATCAGCTCCAGAAACCTAAGCTCCTACGAGCAGTACTTC,CAISSRNLSSYEQYF
TRBD2,TRBV9,TRBJ2-7,few,TGTGCCAGCAGAGGACCTAGCGGGAGGAACGAGCAGTACTTC,CASRGPSGRNEQYF
TRBD2,TRBV20-1,TRBJ2-7,many,TGCAGTGCTCCCCGGACTAGCGGGGCCTACGAGCAGTACTTC,CSAPRTSGAYEQYF
TRBD2,TRBV7-2,TRBJ2-1,-,TGTGCCAGCAACGGATGGACTAGCGGAGTTGCCTACAATGAGCAGTTCTTC,CASNGWTSGVAYNEQFF
-,TRBV28,TRBJ1-5,many,TGTGCCAGCAGGGGTGGGGCCCAGGGTTATCAGCCCCAGCATTTT,CASRGGAQGYQPQHF
-,TRBV27,TRBJ1-5,many,TGTGCCAGCAAACCCGTCCGCGGCCGGCGACAGCCCCAGCATTTT,CASKPVRGRRQPQHF
-,TRBV7-2,TRBJ2-6,many,TGTGCCAGCAGCTTCTTCCTGGGGGCCAACGTCCTGACTTTC,CASSFFLGANVLTF
TRBD1,TRBV27,TRBJ1-2,few,TGTGCCAGCAGTCCGACAGGGGACTATGGCTACACCTTC,CASSPTGDYGYTF
TRBD1,TRBV7-3,TRBJ2-3,many,TGTGCCAGCAGCCCGGGACAGGGACGGAGCACAGATACGCAGTATTTT,CASSPGQGRSTDTQYF
-,TRBV30,TRBJ2-1,few,TGTGCCTGGGATAGCGACACCTACAATGAGCAGTTCTTC,CAWDSDTYNEQFF
TRBD2,TRBV9,TRBJ2-2,-,TGTGCCAGCAGCCGGGAGGGCCAAAACACCGGGGAGCTGTTTTTT,CASSREGQNTGELFF
TRBD2,TRBV29-1,TRBJ2-5,many,TGCAGCGCGTCGGGAGGAGAGACCCAGTACTTC,CSASGGETQYF
TRBD1,TRBV5-1,TRBJ2-3,-,TGCGCCAGCAGCCACCGGGACAGGGGTGGCACAGATACGCAGTATTTT,CASSHRDRGGTDTQYF
TRBD1,TRBV12-3/TRBV12-4,TRBJ1-5,many,TGTGCCAGCCACGAAACAGGGGGACAGCCCCAGCATTTT,CASHETGGQPQHF
-,TRBV7-2,TRBJ2-1,many,TGTGCCCTCTCGAGGGGGGGGTCTGGCAATGAGCAGTTCTTC,CALSRGGSGNEQFF
-,TRBV30,TRBJ2-2,many,TGTGCCTGGAGTGTTGGAGGGCACACCGGGGAGCTGTTTTTT,CAWSVGGHTGELFF
-,TRBV30,TRBJ1-1,few,TGTGCCTGGAGTGCACCGAACACTGAAGCTTTCTTT,CAWSAPNTEAFF
-,TRBV6-6,TRBJ1-6,many,TGTGCCAGCAGTTACGTGGCGGTAAATTCACCCCTCCACTTT,CASSYVAVNSPLHF
TRBD1,TRBV18,TRBJ2-1,-,TGTGCCAGCTCAGCGGGACAGGGAACCAATGAGCAGTTCTTC,CASSAGQGTNEQFF
TRBD1,TRBV5-1,TRBJ2-3,few,TGCGCCAGCAGCCTAGGACAGGTCACAGATACGCAGTATTTT,CASSLGQVTDTQYF
-,TRBV7-2,TRBJ2-7,many,TGTGCCAGCAGCTTAGGAGACGGCCACTACGAGCAGTACTTC,CASSLGDGHYEQYF
-,TRBV20-1,TRBJ1-4,many,TGCAGTGCTAGAGGGGGCCGGGAGTTAAATGAAAAACTGTTTTTT,CSARGGRELNEKLFF
-,TRBV12-3/TRBV12-4,TRBJ1-2,many,TGTGCCAGCAGGTTCAGGGTCGGCTACACCTTC,CASRFRVGYTF
-,TRBV19,TRBJ2-4,-,TGTGCCAGTATGGCCAGGGGAGACAAAAACATTCAGTACTTC,CASMARGDKNIQYF
-,TRBV3-1,TRBJ2-7,-,TGTGCCAGCAGCGCAGGGGGGCCTCGGAGGACCTACGAGCAGTACTTC,CASSAGGPRRTYEQYF
TRBD1,TRBV4-1,TRBJ2-3,-,TGCGCCAGCAGCCAGACTGACAGGGGAGAAGATACGCAGTATTTT,CASSQTDRGEDTQYF
-,TRBV6-5,TRBJ2-7,many,TGTGCCAGCAGTTACTCGAGGAGGCAAGCCTACGAGCAGTACTTC,CASSYSRRQAYEQYF